A selection of T cell receptor beta chains follows, all from one sample in a study of T cell responses to AZD1222 COVID-19 vaccine. The assay was immunoSEQ multiplex PCR, and TCRdb's table has in-frame clones only and misses some. The sample carries tens of thousands of clones, approximately 91% recorded once. The input for sequencing was peripheral blood, taken on day 0 of AZD1222 vaccination. These receptors were obtained from an adult in good health. CDR3s include the opening cysteine and the closing phenylalanine or tryptophan. Fields, in order: D gene, J gene, clone size, V gene, CDR3 DNA, CDR3 protein. The D gene is left open where the match is weak. Rows may omit the clone size; those that give it use once, few, many or a size class.

- | TRBJ1-1 | - | TRBV19 | TGTGCCAGTAGTATTAGAACAGGGAGCACTGAAGCTTTCTTT | CASSIRTGSTEAFF
TRBD1 | TRBJ2-3 | - | TRBV4-3 | TGCGCCAGCAGCCTCTCTGAACCCGTCGCGCAGGGGGCAGATACGCAGTATTTT | CASSLSEPVAQGADTQYF
- | TRBJ2-5 | - | TRBV7-2 | TGTGCCTCGCTCCGGGACTACCAAGAGACCCAGTACTTC | CASLRDYQETQYF
- | TRBJ2-5 | - | TRBV5-6 | TGTGCCAGCAGCTTGGCGGTCCAAGAGACCCAGTACTTC | CASSLAVQETQYF
- | TRBJ1-5 | few | TRBV19 | TGTGCCAGTAGTCTGCCGGGACCGTACAATCAGCCCCAGCATTTT | CASSLPGPYNQPQHF
- | TRBJ1-6 | - | TRBV30 | TGTGCCTGGAGTGAGACAGATAATTCACCCCTCCACTTT | CAWSETDNSPLHF
TRBD2 | TRBJ2-3 | - | TRBV5-4 | TGTGCCAGCAGCGGGACTAGCGGGGGGAGCACAGATACGCAGTATTTT | CASSGTSGGSTDTQYF
- | TRBJ2-7 | - | TRBV5-4 | TGTGCCAGCAGCTCCGCGGACAGAGTTTCGAAATACTTC | CASSSADRVSKYF
- | TRBJ1-1 | - | TRBV27 | TGTGCCAGCAGTTTATCCGGGGGTCTGGCAGCTTTCTTT | CASSLSGGLAAFF
- | TRBJ2-7 | - | TRBV11-1 | TGTGCCAGCAGCTTAGCGCCCGGGGAAAGCTACGAGCAGTACTTC | CASSLAPGESYEQYF
- | TRBJ2-1 | - | TRBV5-1 | TGCGCCAGCAGCTTCCAAGGGGTTCCCAATGAGCAGTTCTTC | CASSFQGVPNEQFF
- | TRBJ1-2 | - | TRBV3-1/TRBV3-2 | TGTGCCAGCAGCCGGTGGGGATATGGCTACACCTTC | CASSRWGYGYTF
- | TRBJ2-3 | - | TRBV7-8 | TGTGCCAGCAGTACAGGACTCAGCACAGATACGCAGTATTTT | CASSTGLSTDTQYF
- | TRBJ2-1 | few | TRBV5-1 | TGCGCCAGCAGTCTTGGACAGATCTACAATGAGCAGTTCTTC | CASSLGQIYNEQFF
- | TRBJ2-7 | - | TRBV19 | TGTGCCAGTAGTCGAGAGGGGCAGGGATTCCACGAGCAGTACTTC | CASSREGQGFHEQYF
- | TRBJ1-3 | - | TRBV10-2 | TGCGCCAGCTCAGGGGTGGGTGGAAACACCATATATTTT | CASSGVGGNTIYF
TRBD1 | TRBJ1-5 | once | TRBV5-6 | TGTGCCAGCAGCTTGGCTTGGACAGGGGGCAATCAGCCCCAGCATTTT | CASSLAWTGGNQPQHF
- | TRBJ2-1 | - | TRBV27 | TGTGCCAGCAGTTTATGGTCTGCGGGGCTGGTGAATGAGCAGTTCTTC | CASSLWSAGLVNEQFF
- | TRBJ2-3 | - | TRBV12-3/TRBV12-4 | TGTGCCAGCAGTTTAGGCAGCACAGATACGCAGTATTTT | CASSLGSTDTQYF
- | TRBJ1-5 | - | TRBV7-8 | TGTGCCAGCAGCTCGAAAAAGATATCCAGGGACCCTAGCAATCAGCCCCAGCATTTT | CASSSKKISRDPSNQPQHF
- | TRBJ1-2 | - | TRBV28 | TGTGCCAGCGGGGGGGTTAACTATGGCTACACCTTC | CASGGVNYGYTF
- | TRBJ2-1 | - | TRBV7-2 | TGTGCCAGCAGCCCTGCGTTGGGTGAGCAGTTCTTC | CASSPALGEQFF
- | TRBJ1-3 | - | TRBV6-5 | TGTGCCAGCAGGGGTGACTCTGGAAACACCATATATTTT | CASRGDSGNTIYF
TRBD1 | TRBJ1-3 | - | TRBV19 | TGTGCCAGCCGGGACAGGGGGCTCATACCTGGAAACACCATATATTTT | CASRDRGLIPGNTIYF
- | TRBJ2-7 | - | TRBV5-1 | TGCGCCAGCAGCTTGGGTCCTCTACGTTCTACAGGGGAGCAGTACTTC | CASSLGPLRSTGEQYF
TRBD1 | TRBJ1-5 | - | TRBV24-1 | TGTGCCACCAGTGACCCCGGACAGGCGCCCGGGCCCCAGCATTTT | CATSDPGQAPGPQHF
- | TRBJ2-2 | - | TRBV6-5 | TGTGCCAGCGGGAACAGGAACACCGGGGAGCTGTTTTTT | CASGNRNTGELFF
- | TRBJ1-4 | - | TRBV19 | TGTGCCAGTAAGGTAACAGGGCATGAAAAACTGTTTTTT | CASKVTGHEKLFF
- | TRBJ1-6 | - | TRBV7-9 | TGTGCCAGCAGCCCGACCAGCTCCTATAATTCACCCCTCCACTTT | CASSPTSSYNSPLHF
- | TRBJ1-3 | - | TRBV11-2 | TGTGCCAGCGGACTAAGCTCTGGAAACACCATATATTTT | CASGLSSGNTIYF
TRBD1 | TRBJ2-7 | - | TRBV6-5 | TGTGCCAGCGAGGACAGGGACCACGAGCAGTACTTC | CASEDRDHEQYF
- | TRBJ1-1 | - | TRBV7-3 | TGTGCCAGCAGCTCACAAGTGAACACTGAAGCTTTCTTT | CASSSQVNTEAFF
- | TRBJ2-3 | - | TRBV9 | TGTGCCAGCAGCCCAAGAGGACTACCCGGCACAGATACGCAGTATTTT | CASSPRGLPGTDTQYF
TRBD1 | TRBJ2-2 | - | TRBV2 | TGTGCCAGCAGCGCAGGGGGTATATTGAACACCGGGGAGCTGTTTTTT | CASSAGGILNTGELFF
TRBD1 | TRBJ2-2 | - | TRBV9 | TGTGCCAGCAGCCACCGACAGGGGGGCACCGGGGAGCTGTTTTTT | CASSHRQGGTGELFF
TRBD2 | TRBJ2-1 | - | TRBV19 | TGTGCCAGTAGTATGGCGGGGGGGCAGGGTGAGCAGTTCTTC | CASSMAGGQGEQFF
- | TRBJ1-6 | - | TRBV4-3 | TGCGCCAGCAGCCAAGGGTTCGGACTAGAAACCCACTTT | CASSQGFGLETHF
TRBD1 | TRBJ1-2 | - | TRBV9 | TGTGCCAGCAGCGGAAGACAGGGGGCGGATGCCTATGGCTACACCTTC | CASSGRQGADAYGYTF
TRBD2 | TRBJ2-2 | - | TRBV28 | TGTGCCAGCACCATCCCGGGAGGGGCCGGGGAGCTGTTTTTT | CASTIPGGAGELFF
TRBD1 | TRBJ2-3 | - | TRBV7-3 | TGTGCCAGCAGCTCATCGACAGGGCTTAGGGATACGCAGTATTTT | CASSSSTGLRDTQYF
- | TRBJ2-3 | - | TRBV6-1 | TGTGCCAGCAGTGAAGCGGTATTGGGGAAGGATACGCAGTATTTT | CASSEAVLGKDTQYF
- | TRBJ1-1 | - | TRBV6-2/TRBV6-3 | TGTGCCAGCAGTGCCCTAAGTGGGGACACTGAAGCTTTCTTT | CASSALSGDTEAFF
- | TRBJ2-7 | - | TRBV24-1 | TGTGCCACCAGTGATTCCTCGAACCCTTACGAGCAGTACTTC | CATSDSSNPYEQYF
TRBD1 | TRBJ1-4 | - | TRBV2 | TGTGCCAGCAGTTATCTGACAGGGTTTAATGAAAAACTGTTTTTT | CASSYLTGFNEKLFF
- | TRBJ1-4 | - | TRBV30 | TGTGCCTGGAGTGTACGTAGGATTTATTCCGAAAAACTGTTTTTT | CAWSVRRIYSEKLFF
- | TRBJ1-3 | once | TRBV18 | TGTGCCAGCTCACCACGGGGGGCTTCTGGAAACACCATATATTTT | CASSPRGASGNTIYF
- | TRBJ2-3 | - | TRBV6-5 | TGTGCCAGCAGTTACGGCGATTTCCCTGGTACGCAGTATTTT | CASSYGDFPGTQYF
- | TRBJ1-6 | - | TRBV27 | TGTGCCAGCAGCCGGGACCTTAATTCACCCCTCCACTTT | CASSRDLNSPLHF
TRBD2 | TRBJ2-3 | - | TRBV3-1/TRBV3-2 | TGTGCCAGCAGCCAATGGAATCCAGCGGGGGGCGTCACAGATACGCAGTATTTT | CASSQWNPAGGVTDTQYF
- | TRBJ2-3 | - | TRBV7-9 | TGTGCCAGCAGCTTAGCCATCAGCACAGATACGCAGTATTTT | CASSLAISTDTQYF
TRBD1 | TRBJ1-2 | - | TRBV3-1/TRBV3-2 | TGTGCCAGCAGCCAAGATTACGGGACAGGGTTCTATGGCTACACCTTC | CASSQDYGTGFYGYTF
- | TRBJ1-1 | - | TRBV6-6 | TGTGCCAGCAGTTATTTGGAGAACACTGAAGCTTTCTTT | CASSYLENTEAFF
TRBD1 | TRBJ1-5 | - | TRBV5-1 | TGCGCCAGCAGCCCAACCGGGACAGGGAATCAGCCCCAGCATTTT | CASSPTGTGNQPQHF
- | TRBJ2-3 | - | TRBV7-2 | TGTGCCAGCAGGCCCACACCCGGAGATACGCAGTATTTT | CASRPTPGDTQYF
- | TRBJ1-2 | - | TRBV5-8 | TGTGCCAGCAGCCGGGACGGCAGCTATGGCTACACCTTC | CASSRDGSYGYTF